This is a list of T cell receptor beta chains from one sample in a study of blood T cells in healthy people across ages. MiXCR, applied by TCRdb to the 5' RACE reads, yields one record per CDR3 protein. The table lists about 1.6 million distinct CDR3 sequences, about 35% of them singletons, with 11% in the top ten. Source material: blood. The receptor source for this set is a woman aged 25 to 39 in good health. Each CDR3 is given with its conserved first and last residue. The order of the fields is J gene, clone size, D gene, V gene, CDR3 protein. D genes are given only for firm matches. Where a row states a size, it is once, few, many or the class of an expanded clone; other rows omit it.

TRBJ2-1	many	TRBD2	TRBV28	CASRTWREGLAAYNEQFF
TRBJ2-3	many	.	TRBV27	CASSFLGGTQYF
TRBJ1-2	many	TRBD1	TRBV9	CASSHSRDGQGPSGGYTF
TRBJ2-2	.	TRBD1	TRBV15	CATSRGGTGAGKSGELFF
TRBJ2-1	many	TRBD2	TRBV6-6	CASSYSAGGAVSSYNEQFF
TRBJ1-1	.	TRBD1	TRBV30	CAWASGTTGDTEAFF
TRBJ2-1	.	TRBD2	TRBV6-6	CASRLSGSGHNEQFF
TRBJ1-5	.	.	TRBV28	CASSPQDYGPQHF
TRBJ2-6	.	.	TRBV30	CAWSVGSGANVLTF
TRBJ2-7	.	.	TRBV21-1	CAIEAQGTEQYF
TRBJ2-5	few	.	TRBV27	CASSLLAIGEIQETQYF
TRBJ2-1	.	TRBD2	TRBV5-6	CASSGRDGGGNEQFF
TRBJ2-7	.	.	TRBV5-1	CASSLENLGRYEQYF